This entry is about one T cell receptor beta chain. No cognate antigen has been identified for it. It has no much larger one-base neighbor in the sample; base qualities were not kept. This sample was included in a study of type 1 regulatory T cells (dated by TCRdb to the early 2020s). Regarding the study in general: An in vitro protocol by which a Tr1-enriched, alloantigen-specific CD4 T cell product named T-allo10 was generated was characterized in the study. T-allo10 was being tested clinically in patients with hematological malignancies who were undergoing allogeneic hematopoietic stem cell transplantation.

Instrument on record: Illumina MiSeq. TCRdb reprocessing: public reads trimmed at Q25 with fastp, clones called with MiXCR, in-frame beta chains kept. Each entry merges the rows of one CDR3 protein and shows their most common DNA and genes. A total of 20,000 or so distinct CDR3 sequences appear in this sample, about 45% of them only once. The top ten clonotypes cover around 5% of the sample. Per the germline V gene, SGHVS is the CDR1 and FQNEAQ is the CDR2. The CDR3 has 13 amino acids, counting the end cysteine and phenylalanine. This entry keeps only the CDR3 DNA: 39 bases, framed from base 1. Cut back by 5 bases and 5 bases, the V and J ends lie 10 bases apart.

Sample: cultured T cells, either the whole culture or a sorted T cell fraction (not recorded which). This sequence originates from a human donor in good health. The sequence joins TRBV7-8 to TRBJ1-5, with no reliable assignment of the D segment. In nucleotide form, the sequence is TGTGCCAGCAGCCGTTATGGGGATCAGCCCCAGCATTTT. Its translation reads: CASSRYGDQPQHF.